Listed here are 14 T cell receptor beta chains from one sample, sequenced in a study of monozygotic twins with cystic fibrosis. Only in-frame clones appear in the TCRdb table, and some are missing; sequencing was by immunoSEQ multiplex PCR. The table records roughly 14,000 clones, approximately 98% of them present only once. The sequencing input was blood. These receptor sequences come from a girl aged 2-9 years with cystic fibrosis.

The rearrangement joins TRBV11-2 to TRBJ2-3, with 12 bases fitting TRBD2. In germline, CDR1 is SGHAT, CDR2 FQNNGV. V lost 5 bases to trimming and J lost 4 bases; unmatched junction nucleotides: 7. The CDR3 is made up of 16 amino acids. DNA for the CDR3: TGTGCCAGCAGCCGCTGGACTAGCGGGATCGCAGATACGCAGTATTTT. Its protein product is CASSRWTSGIADTQYF.

The CDR3 region is CASSVLQGAYYGYTF. The CDR3 DNA reads TGTGCCAGTAGTGTCTTACAGGGGGCATACTATGGCTACACCTTC. The rearrangement uses TRBV19 and TRBJ1-2; TRBD1 matches at 9 bases. The CDR3 is 15 amino acids. Germline V gene lookup returns CDR1 LNHDA and CDR2 SQIVND (reference sequence). J was trimmed by 3 bases and V by 5 bases; bases with no gene match: 7.

V and J are TRBV2 and TRBJ1-2, with 7 bases matching TRBD1. CDR1 and CDR2 from the germline V gene are SNHLY and FYNNEI. The V gene end was trimmed by 4 bases and the J gene end by 2 bases; junction bases not matched to a gene: 4. This CDR3 spans 14 amino acids. In nucleotides, the CDR3 is TGTGCCAGCAGTGGGACAGGATTGAACTATGGCTACACCTTC. As protein: CASSGTGLNYGYTF.

The chain joins TRBV27 to TRBJ2-7, with 8 bases matching TRBD1. The CDR3 has 13 residues. Germline V gives CDR1 MNHEY, CDR2 SMNVEV (reference sequence). V shed 6 bases and J 6 bases; nucleotides not matched to a gene: 7. CDR3 amino acids: CASSLDRATEQYF. The CDR3 DNA follows: TGTGCCAGCAGCTTGGACAGGGCTACCGAGCAGTACTTC.

The chain combines TRBV12-5 with TRBJ2-3; 11 bases map to TRBD2. With 1 base clipped from V and 4 bases from J, the junction kept 7 bases outside the gene matches. The length of the CDR3 is 17 residues. The V gene's germline CDR1 is LGHNT and CDR2 FRNRAP. CDR3 loop: CASGLGPSGRSSDTQYF. The DNA for the CDR3 is TGTGCTAGTGGTTTGGGCCCTAGCGGGAGGAGTTCAGATACGCAGTATTTT.

This clone is a singleton in its sample. V is TRBV10-2 and J is TRBJ2-1, with 9 nucleotides matching TRBD2. J was trimmed by 3 bases and V by 3 bases; bases with no gene match: 6. CDR1 is WSHSY and CDR2 is SAAADI in the germline V gene. This CDR3 comprises 16 residues. CDR3 loop: CASSDVAGVDYNEQFF. The CDR3 DNA reads TGCGCCAGCAGTGATGTAGCGGGAGTAGACTACAATGAGCAGTTCTTC.

The chain couples TRBV1 to TRBJ2-1; TRBD2, the D gene given by the table, was not confirmed from the DNA. TRBV1 has pseudogene status. The CDR3 is 14 residues long. The CDR3 spells CTSSHGGRSREQFF. CDR3 sequence (DNA): TGCACCAGCAGCCACGGAGGACGCTCAAGAGAGCAGTTCTTC.

V gene TRBV5-5 combines with J gene TRBJ2-7; 10 nucleotides line up with TRBD2. J was trimmed by 7 bases and V by 5 bases; bases with no gene match: 12. Germline V lookup: CDR1 SGHKS, CDR2 YYEKEE (reference sequence). The CDR3 loop spans 15 amino acids. In DNA, the CDR3 is TGTGCCAGCAGAACGGTCCCTAGCGGGAGAGGGGAGCAGTACTTC. Its protein product is CASRTVPSGRGEQYF.

The V and J genes are TRBV28 and TRBJ1-5; perhaps TRBD1 as D (6 bases). The CDR3 loop spans 14 amino acids. CDR1 and CDR2 (germline): MDHEN, SYDVKM. The ends were cut back, 3 bases at V and 4 bases at J, with 10 bases in the middle. CDR3: CASSLGGGNQPQHF. CDR3 in DNA: TGTGCCAGCAGTTTGGGGGGCGGAAATCAGCCCCAGCATTTT.

The chain joins TRBV7-2 to TRBJ2-5, with D uncertain. Germline V gene sequence: CDR1 SGHTA, CDR2 FQGNSA. This CDR3 is built from 12 residues. Trimming took 0 bases from V and 5 from J, leaving 4 bases between them. The CDR3 loop is CASSLAGETQYF. DNA for the CDR3: TGTGCCAGCAGCTTAGCGGGGGAGACCCAGTACTTC.

This clone has only one observation. The chain has TRBV5-4 and TRBJ2-7; possibly TRBD1 for D (6 bases). Germline V gene sequence: CDR1 SGHNT, CDR2 YYREEE (reference sequence). V dropped 0 bases and J dropped 1 base, with 11 bases sitting between them. The CDR3 runs to 15 residues. The chain's CDR3 is CASSLGPQGSYEQYF. CDR3 nucleotides: TGTGCCAGCAGCTTGGGACCCCAGGGGTCCTACGAGCAGTACTTC.

The genes are TRBV11-2 and TRBJ2-7; 11 positions match TRBD2. This CDR3 region has 16 residues. V trimming: 4 bases; J trimming: 0 bases; junction bases outside the gene matches: 5. CDR1 and CDR2 (germline): SGHAT, FQNNGV. The CDR3: CASSSGTSGTSYEQYF. CDR3 sequence (DNA): TGTGCCAGCAGCTCCGGGACTAGCGGTACCTCCTACGAGCAGTACTTC.

The chain combines TRBV30 with TRBJ1-2, with 7 bases fitting TRBD1. Germline V gene sequence: CDR1 GTSNPN, CDR2 SVGIG (reference sequence). This CDR3 has 11 amino acids. After removal of 5 bases from V and 9 bases from J, the junction contained 6 bases not matched to a gene. CDR3 in amino acids: CAWGQDRSYTF. The CDR3 DNA sequence: TGTGCCTGGGGACAGGATCGGAGCTACACCTTC. The full variable domain, its missing parts supplied by reference TRBV30 and TRBJ1-2, is SQTIHQWPATLVQPVGSPLSLECTVEGTSNPNLYWYRQAAGRGLQLLFYSVGIGQISSEVPQNLSASRPQDRQFILSSKKLLLSDSGFYLCAWGQDRSYTFGSGTRLTVV.

The J gene is TRBJ2-7, the V gene TRBV7-8; no clear D gene. The CDR3 covers 11 residues. V was trimmed by 7 bases and J by 5 bases, leaving 9 bases between them. The germline CDR1 and CDR2 sequences are SGHVS and FQNEAQ. The CDR3 coding sequence is TGTGCCAGCACCCCCGGAAACGAGCAGTACTTC. Translating gives CASTPGNEQYF.